This record covers a single T cell receptor (beta chain). This clonotype was counted between two and nine times. Its antigen target is currently unknown. Base qualities are not provided; no much larger clone lies one nucleotide away. The CDR3 covers 14 residues, taking in both the cysteine and the phenylalanine. Only the CDR3 part of the read is kept: 42 bases, read in frame from the first base. The trim is 8 bases for V and 0 bases for J, with a gap of 11 bases between the germline ends. The germline V gene (reference sequence) provides CDR1 MNHEY and CDR2 SMNVEV. The data were obtained in a study of T-cell reconstitution after alpha-beta-depleted transplantation in children (dated by TCRdb to about 2016). With regard to the full study: T-cell immune reconstitution after TCRalphabeta/CD19-depleted allogeneic hematopoietic cell transplantation in children was quantitatively tracked in the study by means of TCR repertoire profiling.

Libraries were made using PCR. Sequencing instrument: Illumina HiSeq 2500. Molecular barcoding was employed in the preparation of TCR libraries, with unique molecular identifiers being used to normalize TCRbeta repertoire quantification. Through fastp at Q25 and MiXCR, TCRdb rebuilt clones from the public reads, retaining in-frame beta chains. Every distinct CDR3 protein forms one entry, paired with its most common genes and DNA. Across this sample there are 350,000 to 400,000 distinct CDR3 sequences, with approximately 20% seen only once. Of the sample, around 4% falls within the top ten clones. The material was PBMCs from the stem cell graft donor, obtained from the stem cell graft. The chain links TRBV27 with TRBJ2-1, and TRBD2 may be the D gene, going by 6 matching bases. The TCR was taken from a human donor who donated a stem cell graft to a child with acute myeloid leukemia. The DNA reads as follows: TGTGCCAGCCATACGGAGGGCTCCTACAATGAGCAGTTCTTC. Translated, it reads CASHTEGSYNEQFF.